This T cell receptor (beta chain) was captured in a study of T cell changes during pregnancy in multiple sclerosis. This clone has a single count. Data came from immunoSEQ multiplex PCR; TCRdb stores just in-frame clones and leaves some out. The data show tens of thousands of clones, with 92% seen just once and more than 0.15% held by the top ten. The ends were cut back, 6 bases at V and 1 base at J, with 18 bases in the middle. The germline CDR1 and CDR2 sequences are SNHLY and FYNNEI. This CDR3 is built from 16 residues. This specimen was CD4+ T cells from peripheral blood mononuclear cells, taken after pregnancy. The chain employs TRBV2 and TRBJ2-5; the D gene is possibly TRBD2 (6 bases). This TCR was sampled from a female donor in good health, enrolled as a control in a pregnancy study. The CDR3 protein is CASRGAAGMIQETQYF. CDR3 bases: TGTGCCAGCAGGGGAGCCGCGGGAATGATCCAAGAGACCCAGTACTTC. Using reference TRBV2 and TRBJ2-5 for the parts outside the CDR3, the full variable domain is EPEVTQTPSHQVTQMGQEVILRCVPISNHLYFYWYRQILGQKVEFLVSFYNNEISEKSEIFDDQFSVERPDGSNFTLKIRSTKLEDSAMYFCASRGAAGMIQETQYFGPGTRLLVL.